A single sample is the source of the 15 T cell receptor beta chains below, sequenced in a study of T cells after yellow fever vaccination (dated by TCRdb to the late 2010s). Read against the paper, the sample's treatment or condition label means: live attenuated yellow fever vaccine strain. The library came from 5' RACE. The sample was run on an Illumina NovaSeq 6000. TCRdb trimmed public reads at Q25 via fastp, called clones via MiXCR and kept in-frame beta chains. When rows share a CDR3 protein, they turn into one entry using the most common DNA and genes. For this sample there are about 300,000 distinct CDR3 sequences; 7.5% to 9.5% appear just once. 3% to 4% of the sample is in the top ten clones. Source: CD4+ T cells sorted from PBMCs, taken 5 days after the yellow fever booster vaccination. These TCRs come from a man between 18 and 29 years old who received the YFV17D yellow fever vaccine.

This clonotype came up a few times. V is TRBV5-1 and J is TRBJ2-1; D is possibly TRBD1 (6 bases). Germline CDR1 and CDR2: SGHRS and YFSETQ. V was shortened by 0 bases and J by 2 bases, with 12 bases between the two germline ends. The CDR3 totals 16 residues. Written as DNA, the CDR3 is TGCGCCAGCAGCTTGGGGGGACACTTGACCTACAATGAGCAGTTCTTC. Residues: CASSLGGHLTYNEQFF. Drawing the rest from reference TRBV5-1 and TRBJ2-1, the complete variable domain is KAGVTQTPRYLIKTRGQQVTLSCSPISGHRSVSWYQQTPGQGLQFLFEYFSETQRNKGNFPGRFSGRQFSNSRSEMNVSTLELGDSALYLCASSLGGHLTYNEQFFGPGTRLTVL.

J is TRBJ1-3 and V is TRBV7-6, with D perhaps TRBD1 (6 bases). Trimming took off 1 base at V and 2 bases at J, with 9 bases between the two ends. This CDR3 has 15 amino acids. Germline values: CDR1 SGHVS, CDR2 FNYEAQ. The CDR3 DNA follows: TGTGCCAGCAGCTTAGTGGACAGTCCTGGAAACACCATATATTTT. Translating it yields CASSLVDSPGNTIYF.

The chain couples TRBV6-1 to TRBJ1-2, with D hard to call. V shed 7 bases and J shed 3 bases, with 12 bases lying between them. This CDR3 is built from 13 residues. Germline-derived CDR1 and CDR2 are MNHNS and SASEGT. Written as DNA, the CDR3 is TGTGCCAGCACCCCCCGGCCGGACTATGGCTACACCTTC. Protein sequence: CASTPRPDYGYTF.

This clonotype was counted between two and nine times. The chain combines TRBV5-1 with TRBJ1-1; the D is unclear. The V end was cut by 1 base, the J end by 6 bases, with 7 bases between. Germline CDR1 reads SGHRS; CDR2 reads YFSETQ. The CDR3 covers 12 residues. The CDR3 bases are TGCGCCAGCAGCTTGTTGGGAGCTGAAGCTTTCTTT. Protein: CASSLLGAEAFF.

In its sample, this clonotype was seen many times. V gene TRBV4-1 combines with J gene TRBJ1-2, with D possibly matching TRBD1 (5 bases). The CDR3 is 17 residues long. V lost 3 bases, J lost 7 bases, and 24 bases lay in between. The germline V gene has CDR1 MGHRA and CDR2 YSYEKL. CDR3 protein: CASSHPGRPGLRSGYTF. The DNA of the CDR3 is TGCGCCAGCAGCCACCCCGGGCGGCCGGGACTGAGATCTGGCTACACCTTC.

The chain couples TRBV10-3 to TRBJ1-1; TRBD1 is a possible D gene (5 bases). Trimming took 4 bases from V and 4 from J, leaving 13 bases between them. CDR1 is ENHRY, CDR2 SYGVKD, per germline. This CDR3 region has 14 residues. CDR3: CAISVVSGGTEAFF. For the CDR3, the DNA is TGTGCCATCAGTGTCGTGTCCGGGGGCACTGAAGCTTTCTTT.

This clonotype showed up many times. Here the CDR3 reads CASSPRLTPPRTLAEAFF. The CDR3, as DNA: TGTGCCAGCAGCCCTCGTCTCACGCCCCCGAGGACCCTCGCTGAAGCTTTCTTT. The chain uses TRBV7-8 and TRBJ1-1; no clear D. The germline gives CDR1 SGHVS, CDR2 FQNEAQ. V was pared by 5 bases and J by 6 bases, with 28 bases between. The CDR3 has 18 amino acids.

The V and J genes are TRBV30 and TRBJ2-3, with TRBD1 as a possible D gene (6 bases). CDR1 is GTSNPN and CDR2 is SVGIG in the germline V gene (reference sequence). The CDR3 has 12 residues. Trimming removed 3 bases at V and 3 bases at J, with 7 bases between. CDR3 in DNA: TGTGCCTGGAGGGACAGTACAGATACGCAGTATTTT. It codes for CAWRDSTDTQYF.

The sample holds many counts of this clonotype. This chain uses TRBV7-2 with TRBJ1-5, with 11 bases matching TRBD1. This CDR3 has 17 amino acids. V lost 1 base, J lost 2 bases, and 4 bases stayed unmatched. The germline CDR1 and CDR2 sequences are SGHTA and FQGNSA. The CDR3 coding sequence is TGTGCCAGCAGCTTAGGGACAGGGGGCTCGGGCAATCAGCCCCAGCATTTT. Translated, it gives CASSLGTGGSGNQPQHF.

This clonotype appeared many times. V and J are TRBV27 and TRBJ1-2; D is unresolved. The CDR3 is made up of 14 amino acids. Germline V gene sequence: CDR1 MNHEY, CDR2 SMNVEV (reference sequence). With 5 bases removed from V and 6 bases from J, the gap between germline ends came to 16 bases. CDR3 nucleotides: TGTGCCAGCAGTCCCCGTGAGGGTTATCATGGCTACACCTTC. It is translated as CASSPREGYHGYTF.

This clonotype was seen repeatedly, ten times or more. The chain links TRBV5-6 to TRBJ1-1, with no clear D. The CDR3 is 14 residues long. The V end lost 4 bases, the J end lost 6 bases, and 16 bases lay between the germline ends. Germline V gene data show CDR1 as SGHDT and CDR2 as YYEEEE. The CDR3 DNA reads as TGTGCCAGCAGCACAAGGGAGGTTGCAGCTGAAGCTTTCTTT. The encoded protein is CASSTREVAAEAFF.

The chain couples TRBV7-9 to TRBJ2-1; 7 nucleotides match TRBD2. The CDR3 loop spans 11 amino acids. Germline CDR1 is SEHNR and CDR2 is FQNEAQ (reference sequence). Unmatched junction bases numbered 1, after V lost 5 bases and J lost 9 bases. The CDR3 here is CASSRLAEQFF. The DNA of the CDR3 is TGTGCCAGCAGCCGACTAGCTGAGCAGTTCTTC.

This clonotype was counted many times. The gene calls are TRBV5-5 and TRBJ2-1, with 9 nucleotides matching TRBD2. CDR3 length equals 15 residues. CDR1 SGHKS and CDR2 YYEKEE come from the germline V gene (reference sequence). Unmatched junction bases numbered 4, after V lost 0 bases and J lost 6 bases. This CDR3 is CASSLVSSGVNEQFF. CDR3 DNA sequence: TGTGCCAGCAGCTTGGTGTCTAGCGGGGTCAATGAGCAGTTCTTC.

There are a few counts of this clonotype. The rearrangement joins TRBV19 to TRBJ2-1; D not certain. Trimming took off 5 bases at V and 8 bases at J, with 16 bases between the two ends. Germline V CDR1 and CDR2: LNHDA, SQIVND (reference sequence). The CDR3 has 14 amino acids. This chain's CDR3 is CASSPDRYKDEQFF. Written as DNA, the CDR3 is TGTGCCAGTAGTCCTGACCGGTACAAGGATGAGCAGTTCTTC.

The chain employs TRBV5-1 and TRBJ1-4; D is ambiguous. The CDR3 sequence is 14 residues long. Trimming shortened V by 7 bases and J by 8 bases, and 18 bases separated the two germline ends. The germline CDR1 and CDR2 sequences are SGHRS and YFSETQ. The CDR3 bases are TGCGCCAGCTCCAGGACGGGTGACGCGGAAAAACTGTTTTTT. This codes for CASSRTGDAEKLFF.